This is a list of T cell receptor beta chains from one sample in a study of cytomegalovirus exposure and HLA in healthy donors. The protocol was immunoSEQ multiplex PCR, while the TCRdb copy is restricted to in-frame clones and leaves out a portion. This repertoire shows some 120,000 clones, 77% found once; its top ten account for 5.8%. The material sequenced was PBMCs. The receptors shown here come from a man younger than 35 in good health and CMV-seropositive. The conserved cysteine and the conserved F or W are not part of the CDR3 here. Clone size appears in some rows only: once, few, many, or a class for an expanded clone.

clone_size j_call cdr3_length v_call cdr3_aa
few TRBJ2-1 14 TRBV7-2 ASSAEAGVRGNEQF
once TRBJ1-2 12 TRBV10-1 ASIAILEGYGYT
once TRBJ1-1 10 TRBV11-2 ASGRGSVEAF
. TRBJ1-1 13 TRBV27 ASSSIGGAYTEAF
. TRBJ2-6 13 TRBV5-1 ASSLFSSGANVLT
. TRBJ2-1 13 TRBV5-6 ASSVSRVEGNEQF
. TRBJ1-4 10 TRBV2 ASGTGNEKLF
. TRBJ1-5 13 TRBV4-1 ASSQDRASNQPQH
. TRBJ1-2 13 TRBV7-9 ASSLRQKQGYGYT
. TRBJ2-7 13 TRBV6-5 ASSRGQGLTYEQY
. TRBJ2-1 15 TRBV7-9 ASSSLLDGGSYNEQF
. TRBJ2-1 11 TRBV6-5 ASSYGREGKQF
. TRBJ1-2 8 TRBV9 ASTGYGYT
. TRBJ1-1 13 TRBV28 ASSRDRGVIAEAF
. TRBJ1-1 14 TRBV5-4 ASSFKGQGAITEAF
few TRBJ1-4 13 TRBV6-6 ASSYSVEGAEKLF
. TRBJ2-1 13 TRBV6-5 ASSTTAGGPDEQF
. TRBJ2-1 10 TRBV29-1 SGGRTNNEQF
. TRBJ2-5 12 TRBV25-1 ASSEELAGETQY
. TRBJ2-7 12 TRBV15 ATSRQGSSYEQY
. TRBJ2-1 14 TRBV6-5 ASSYSTLAAYNEQF
. . 12 TRBV5-4 ASSPVGTGYEQY
. TRBJ2-1 12 TRBV5-1 ASSSSAEVGEQF
. TRBJ2-1 10 TRBV13 ASSFNYNEQF
once TRBJ1-4 12 TRBV4-1 ASSQGQGSEKLF
. TRBJ2-3 13 TRBV7-8 ASSFRGAFADTQY
. TRBJ2-5 11 TRBV7-9 ASSLVVQETQY
once TRBJ2-7 11 TRBV6-5 ASSYSILREQY
. TRBJ2-7 13 TRBV7-9 ASSLIRTSPYEQY
. TRBJ1-2 12 TRBV29-1 SVEVGQGRYGYT
. TRBJ1-6 15 TRBV27 ASSYRQDLWSESPLH
once TRBJ2-3 12 TRBV10-3 ASWSGGGTDTQY
. TRBJ2-3 12 TRBV5-5 ASSLEINTDTQY
. TRBJ1-1 15 TRBV5-1 ASSFWTGGPGDTEAF
. TRBJ1-4 12 TRBV6-6 ASISGTANEKLF
. TRBJ2-7 13 TRBV6-5 ASSYIAGEDNEQY
. TRBJ2-3 13 TRBV5-1 ASSFGGRREDTQY
. TRBJ1-5 12 TRBV6-5 ASSSLGSGQPQH
. TRBJ1-2 20 TRBV10-3 AISGVGSEGAPASFSNYGYT
. TRBJ2-5 15 TRBV28 ASSPPPGKGYQETQY
. TRBJ2-2 13 TRBV4-1 ASSQLGTTTGELF
. TRBJ1-5 12 TRBV30 AWNRGTGTQPQH
. TRBJ1-1 12 TRBV9 ASSEQGMNTEAF
. TRBJ1-2 12 TRBV7-9 ASSLGQDRVGYT
few TRBJ2-1 12 TRBV5-1 ASSLVLGANEQF
. TRBJ2-1 13 TRBV9 ASSVPREGLNEQF
once TRBJ1-4 12 TRBV27 ASSFGQGVEKLF
. TRBJ2-5 13 TRBV18 ASSPPGGPQETQY
. TRBJ2-7 9 TRBV6-1 ASSYGQEKY
. TRBJ1-1 13 TRBV19 ASSIWDRENTEAF
. TRBJ2-7 12 TRBV5-1 ASSLMGGTYEQY
. TRBJ1-6 12 TRBV14 ASSQRVDNSPLH
few TRBJ1-1 13 TRBV7-8 ASSLAQQPNTEAF
. TRBJ2-7 12 TRBV30 AWSVISRPDEQY
. TRBJ2-2 14 TRBV7-6 ASSLGPGGTTGELF